This entry lists 21 T cell receptor beta chains sequenced from one sample in a study of cytomegalovirus exposure and HLA in healthy donors. Primers included in the PCR were 60 Vbeta and 13 Jbeta primers. Profiling relied on immunoSEQ multiplex PCR, and the TCRdb table lists in-frame clones only, not all of them. In all, the sample yields some 130,000 clones. What was sequenced was PBMCs. Receptor source: a man between 18 and 29 years old in good health and CMV-seronegative.

The rearrangement joins TRBV28 to TRBJ1-2; D is unresolved. Trimming took 5 bases from V and 4 from J, leaving 8 bases between them. The CDR3 runs 12 residues. Per the germline V gene, CDR1 is MDHEN and CDR2 is SYDVKM. The CDR3 here is CASSPSFYGYTF. CDR3 DNA sequence: TGTGCCAGCAGTCCTAGCTTCTATGGCTACACCTTC.

The chain carries TRBV19 and TRBJ1-6; 10 nucleotides agree with TRBD1. Germline V gene data show CDR1 as LNHDA and CDR2 as SQIVND (reference sequence). The CDR3 loop spans 16 amino acids. V was clipped by 1 base and J by 9 bases; unmatched bases: 6. CDR3 residues: CASSIGRQGALSPLHF. CDR3 DNA sequence: TGTGCCAGTAGTATAGGAAGACAGGGGGCGCTTTCACCCCTCCACTTT.

This chain connects TRBV5-6 to TRBJ2-7, with 7 nucleotides matching TRBD1. Germline V gene lookup returns CDR1 SGHDT and CDR2 YYEEEE. This CDR3 region has 14 residues. Trimming at V came to 4 bases and at J to 2 bases, leaving 6 bases not matched to a gene. CDR3 DNA sequence: TGTGCCAGCAGCCCACAGGGGTGGCCCTACGAGCAGTACTTC. Translating it yields CASSPQGWPYEQYF.

The chain is built from TRBV11-3 and TRBJ2-2, with a tentative D call TRBD2 (6 bases). CDR1 and CDR2 (germline): SGHNT, YENEEA. This CDR3 contains 18 residues. V lost 0 bases and J 5 bases, leaving 19 bases between the germline ends. The CDR3: CASSLDQGGTLITGELFF. In DNA, the CDR3 is TGTGCCAGCAGCTTAGATCAGGGCGGGACCCTAATTACCGGGGAGCTGTTTTTT.

The chain joins TRBV5-6 to TRBJ2-6; TRBD2 might be the D (6 bases). Trimming shortened V by 2 bases and J by 0 bases, and 12 bases separated the two germline ends. The germline V gene has CDR1 SGHDT and CDR2 YYEEEE. This CDR3 comprises 17 residues. This CDR3 reads CASSLLGGSSGANVLTF. Here the CDR3 DNA reads TGTGCCAGCAGCTTACTTGGAGGGAGCTCTGGGGCCAACGTCCTGACTTTC.

The CDR3 spells CSGGGRSGEQFF. For the CDR3, the DNA is TGCAGCGGGGGCGGGAGAAGTGGTGAGCAGTTCTTC. J is TRBJ2-1 and V is TRBV29-1, with 7 bases lining up with TRBD2. The germline V gene has CDR1 SQVTM and CDR2 ANQGSEA. The CDR3 sequence is 12 residues long. V lost 7 bases and J lost 9; bases outside the gene matches: 9.

The gene calls are TRBV14 and TRBJ1-5; TRBD1 is a possible D gene (6 bases). Per the germline V gene, CDR1 is SGHDN and CDR2 is FVKESK. This CDR3 has 15 residues. The germline V and J ends were trimmed by 1 base and 2 bases, with 9 bases remaining between them. The CDR3 protein is CASSQAGEGNQPQHF. CDR3 nucleotides: TGTGCCAGCAGCCAAGCAGGGGAAGGCAATCAGCCCCAGCATTTT.

CDR3 loop: CASSPRVAKNIQYF. In DNA, the CDR3 is TGTGCCAGCAGCCCCAGGGTAGCCAAAAACATTCAGTACTTC. The chain couples TRBV7-9 to TRBJ2-4, with TRBD1 as a possible D gene (5 bases). The germline V gene encodes CDR1 SEHNR and CDR2 FQNEAQ (reference sequence). The CDR3 has 14 residues. V was cut by 5 bases and J by 0 bases, with 8 bases left in between.

The chain employs TRBV28 and TRBJ1-3, with D uncertain. V lost 4 bases and J lost 0, with 7 bases in between. Per germline, CDR1 MDHEN and CDR2 SYDVKM. The CDR3 has 14 residues. The chain's CDR3 is CASSSPSSGNTIYF. The CDR3 bases are TGTGCCAGCAGTTCTCCGAGCTCTGGAAACACCATATATTTT. The full variable domain, its missing parts supplied by reference TRBV28 and TRBJ1-3, is DVKVTQSSRYLVKRTGEKVFLECVQDMDHENMFWYRQDPGLGLRLIYFSYDVKMKEKGDIPEGYSVSREKKERFSLILESASTNQTSMYLCASSSPSSGNTIYFGEGSWLTVV.

The chain has TRBV27 and TRBJ2-2; D remains ambiguous. Trimming pared 5 bases from V and 0 bases from J, leaving 7 bases between. Germline CDR1 is MNHEY and CDR2 is SMNVEV (reference sequence). The CDR3 extends over 14 amino acids. CDR3 coding DNA: TGTGCCAGCAGTCATCGAGCGAACACCGGGGAGCTGTTTTTT. This codes for CASSHRANTGELFF.

The chain is built from TRBV7-6 and TRBJ2-2, with TRBD1 matching over 9 bases. Trimming took 4 bases from V and 3 from J; bases not matched to a gene: 9. This CDR3 spans 17 amino acids. CDR1 is SGHVS and CDR2 is FNYEAQ in the germline V gene. The CDR3 here is CASSSDRGAVDTGELFF. The CDR3 nucleotides are TGTGCCAGCAGCTCGGACAGGGGAGCGGTGGACACCGGGGAGCTGTTTTTT.

V is TRBV7-9 and J is TRBJ2-7; the D gene is possibly TRBD1 (6 bases). The CDR3 is 12 amino acids. CDR1 is SEHNR and CDR2 is FQNEAQ in the germline V gene (reference sequence). Deletions cut 7 bases from V and 3 bases from J, with 10 bases between. CDR3 nucleotide sequence: TGTGCCAGCACCACAGGGAACTACGAGCAGTACTTC. It translates to CASTTGNYEQYF.

This chain links TRBV19 with TRBJ1-2; 11 bases are shared with TRBD1. V shed 10 bases, J shed 8 bases, and the junction held 12 bases outside the gene matches. CDR1 is LNHDA and CDR2 is SQIVND in the germline V gene (reference sequence). The CDR3 contains 14 residues. This CDR3 is CATWTGGAPGGYTF. Written as DNA, the CDR3 is TGTGCCACTTGGACAGGGGGCGCCCCGGGAGGCTACACCTTC.

This rearrangement joins TRBV28 to TRBJ1-2; tentatively, D is TRBD1 (5 bases). CDR3 length: 17 amino acids. V dropped 4 bases and J dropped 0 bases, with 18 bases sitting between them. Per the germline V gene, CDR1 is MDHEN and CDR2 is SYDVKM. Written as DNA, the CDR3 is TGTGCCAGCAGTTCAGATCCCCAGACAGTTTCTAACTATGGCTACACCTTC. Translation: CASSSDPQTVSNYGYTF.

The rearrangement links TRBV5-1 to TRBJ2-7, with TRBD1 matching over 9 bases. The CDR3 has 15 amino acids. Germline V gives CDR1 SGHRS, CDR2 YFSETQ. V dropped 2 bases and J dropped 2; count of bases not matched to a gene: 5. CDR3 amino acids: CASSLETGGPYEQYF. CDR3 in DNA: TGCGCCAGCAGCTTAGAGACAGGGGGTCCCTACGAGCAGTACTTC.

The chain has TRBV7-2 and TRBJ1-1, with D unclear. V lost 4 bases to trimming and J lost 0 bases, with 6 bases between them. The V gene's germline CDR1 is SGHTA and CDR2 FQGNSA. CDR3 length equals 13 residues. The CDR3: CASSYKMNTEAFF. Written as DNA, the CDR3 is TGTGCCAGCAGCTATAAAATGAACACTGAAGCTTTCTTT.

The rearrangement links TRBV7-8 to TRBJ1-2; D is ambiguous. V lost 4 bases to trimming and J lost 8 bases, with 20 bases between them. CDR1 is SGHVS and CDR2 is FQNEAQ in the germline V gene. This CDR3 contains 15 residues. DNA for the CDR3: TGTGCCAGCAGCTCAGAGGGCGGGAAGATGGGGGGCTACACCTTC. Protein product: CASSSEGGKMGGYTF.

This chain connects TRBV10-3 to TRBJ2-7; TRBD2 matches at 8 bases. The ends lost 3 bases at V and 0 bases at J; junction bases unmatched: 4. This CDR3 has 15 residues. Per germline, CDR1 ENHRY and CDR2 SYGVKD. The CDR3 reads CAISEPGLGSYEQYF. The CDR3 nucleotides are TGTGCCATCAGTGAACCGGGACTAGGCTCCTACGAGCAGTACTTC.

V gene TRBV27 combines with J gene TRBJ1-4, with 7 bases that match TRBD1. Looked up from germline, CDR1 is MNHEY and CDR2 is SMNVEV (reference sequence). The ends lost 5 bases at V and 7 bases at J; junction bases unmatched: 7. The CDR3 loop spans 14 amino acids. The CDR3 nucleotides read TGTGCCAGCAGTCGACAGGGAGTCGGTGAAAAACTGTTTTTT. Its translation: CASSRQGVGEKLFF.

This clone is identified as medium-sized from frequency. The chain combines TRBV27 with TRBJ1-6; a weak D match, TRBD1 (5 bases). The CDR3 has 14 amino acids. Trimming pared 5 bases from V and 9 bases from J, leaving 14 bases between. Germline V lookup: CDR1 MNHEY, CDR2 SMNVEV (reference sequence). The CDR3 is CASSLAGGSSPLHF. The DNA for the CDR3 is TGTGCCAGCAGTCTAGCTGGGGGGAGTTCACCCCTCCACTTT.

CDR3 in amino acids: CSVREGEETQYF. The CDR3 region has the DNA TGCAGCGTTAGGGAGGGGGAAGAGACCCAGTACTTC. The chain carries TRBV29-1 and TRBJ2-5; D perhaps matches TRBD2 (7 bases). The CDR3 runs to 12 residues. Germline assignment: CDR1 SQVTM and CDR2 ANQGSEA. V lost 5 bases and J 3 bases, leaving 10 bases between the germline ends. The variable domain in full, with the rest retrieved from reference TRBV29-1 and TRBJ2-5, is SAVISQKPSRDICQRGTSLTIQCQVDSQVTMMFWYRQQPGQSLTLIATANQGSEATYESGFVIDKFPISRPNLTFSTLTVSNMSPEDSSIYLCSVREGEETQYFGPGTRLLVL.